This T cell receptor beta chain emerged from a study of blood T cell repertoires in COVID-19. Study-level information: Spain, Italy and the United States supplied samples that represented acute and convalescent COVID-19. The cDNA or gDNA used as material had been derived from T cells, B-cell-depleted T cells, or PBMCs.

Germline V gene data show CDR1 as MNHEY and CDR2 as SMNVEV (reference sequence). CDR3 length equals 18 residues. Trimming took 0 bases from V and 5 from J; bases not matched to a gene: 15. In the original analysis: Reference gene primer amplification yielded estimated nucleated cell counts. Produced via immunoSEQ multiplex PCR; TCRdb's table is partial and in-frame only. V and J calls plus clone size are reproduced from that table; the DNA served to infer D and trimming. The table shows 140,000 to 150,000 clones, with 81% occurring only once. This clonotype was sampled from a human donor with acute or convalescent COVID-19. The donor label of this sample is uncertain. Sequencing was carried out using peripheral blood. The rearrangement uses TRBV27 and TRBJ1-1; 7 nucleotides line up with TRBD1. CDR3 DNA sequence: TGTGCCAGCAGTTTATCGAGTTGGTTAACAGGGGCGGAGACTGAAGCTTTCTTT. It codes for CASSLSSWLTGAETEAFF.